Listed here are 26 T cell receptor beta chains from one sample, sequenced in a study of blood T cell repertoires in COVID-19. Measured with immunoSEQ multiplex PCR; TCRdb has only the in-frame clones, and not every one. The sample includes 100,000 to 150,000 clones, about 83% of them seen just once. Sequenced sample: peripheral blood. The receptor source for this set is a man in his fifties or sixties with acute or convalescent COVID-19.

J is TRBJ2-4 and V is TRBV6-5; perhaps TRBD1 as D (5 bases). From germline, CDR1 is MNHEY and CDR2 SVGAGI. The V end lost 8 bases, the J end lost 0 bases, and 14 bases lay between the germline ends. This CDR3 has 15 amino acids. CDR3 DNA: TGTGCCAGCGACAGAAGGGGCCCAGCCAAAAACATTCAGTACTTC. The encoded protein is CASDRRGPAKNIQYF.

As to this clone: Distinct nucleotide sequences in the sample also encode this CDR3. CDR3 sequence: CASTPGGYSNQPQHF. CDR3 DNA: TGTGCCAGTACCCCAGGGGGTTATAGCAATCAGCCCCAGCATTTT. The rearrangement uses TRBV19 and TRBJ1-5; 7 bases fit TRBD1. Trimming removed 7 bases from V and 0 bases from J; junction bases left unmatched: 6. The CDR3 is made up of 15 amino acids. CDR1 is LNHDA, CDR2 SQIVND, per germline (reference sequence). Variable domain in full (rest from reference TRBV19 and TRBJ1-5): DGGITQSPKYLFRKEGQNVTLSCEQNLNHDAMYWYRQDPGQGLRLIYYSQIVNDFQKGDIAEGYSVSREKKESFPLTVTSAQKNPTAFYLCASTPGGYSNQPQHFGDGTRLSIL.

This clone was counted between two and nine times. V is TRBV5-4 and J is TRBJ1-6, with 8 bases aligning to TRBD1. This CDR3 spans 16 amino acids. Per the germline V gene, CDR1 is SGHNT and CDR2 is YYREEE (reference sequence). J lost 2 bases, V lost 3 bases, and 4 bases had no gene match. CDR3 sequence: CASSSMDRAYNSPLHF. CDR3 nucleotides: TGTGCCAGCAGCTCGATGGACAGGGCCTATAATTCACCCCTCCACTTT.

Concerning this clone itself: This specimen includes other DNA sequences encoding the same CDR3. The chain links TRBV5-1 to TRBJ2-7, with D unresolved. The CDR3 is made up of 13 amino acids. V lost 2 bases, J lost 2 bases, and 8 bases lay in between. CDR1 is SGHRS and CDR2 is YFSETQ in the germline V gene. In nucleotides, the CDR3 is TGCGCCAGCAGCTTAGAACGGGCCTACGAGCAGTACTTC. Translating gives CASSLERAYEQYF.

The rearrangement joins TRBV19 to TRBJ2-5; 9 bases match TRBD1. The CDR3 is 14 residues long. V was pared by 6 bases and J by 5 bases, with 7 bases of the junction left unmatched. Per the germline V gene, CDR1 is LNHDA and CDR2 is SQIVND (reference sequence). DNA of the CDR3: TGTGCCAGTAGCCTAACAGGGGGCGCGGAGACCCAGTACTTC. Translation gives CASSLTGGAETQYF. Looking up the rest from reference TRBV19 and TRBJ2-5 gives the full variable domain: DGGITQSPKYLFRKEGQNVTLSCEQNLNHDAMYWYRQDPGQGLRLIYYSQIVNDFQKGDIAEGYSVSREKKESFPLTVTSAQKNPTAFYLCASSLTGGAETQYFGPGTRLLVL.

This sequence joins TRBV20-1 and TRBJ2-2, with TRBD2 as a possible D gene (6 bases). Germline-derived CDR1 and CDR2 are DFQATT and SNEGSKA (reference sequence). This CDR3 spans 11 amino acids. V shed 6 bases and J shed 5 bases, with 7 bases lying between them. In DNA form, the CDR3 reads TGCAGTGCCGGGGGAACCGGGGAGCTGTTTTTT. As protein: CSAGGTGELFF.

The rearrangement joins TRBV10-2 to TRBJ2-2; 9 bases map to TRBD1. The CDR3 is 15 residues long. Germline CDR1 and CDR2: WSHSY and SAAADI. The V and J ends lost 2 bases and 5 bases, in that order; junction bases with no gene match: 3. CDR3 coding DNA: TGCGCCAGCAGTGAGAGGACAGGGGTAACCGGGGAGCTGTTTTTT. As protein: CASSERTGVTGELFF.

The rearrangement joins TRBV7-3 to TRBJ1-1, with D possibly being TRBD1 (5 bases). The CDR3 totals 17 residues. V lost 1 base to trimming and J lost 0 bases, with 15 bases between them. Germline CDR1 and CDR2: SGHTA and FQGTGA. This CDR3 is CASSLKGPQEMNTEAFF. The DNA for the CDR3 is TGTGCCAGCAGCTTAAAAGGCCCACAGGAAATGAACACTGAAGCTTTCTTT.

The rearrangement uses TRBV6-6 and TRBJ2-3; 9 bases line up with TRBD1. The ends lost 0 bases at V and 2 bases at J; junction bases unmatched: 3. Germline V gene data show CDR1 as MNHNY and CDR2 as SVGAGI (reference sequence). The CDR3 has 16 amino acids. The CDR3 nucleotides are TGTGCCAGCAGTTACTCCGGGACAGGGTACACAGATACGCAGTATTTT. It translates to CASSYSGTGYTDTQYF.

The count of this clone is one. The chain couples TRBV3-1 (or the pseudogene TRBV3-2) to TRBJ1-1; maybe TRBD1 (6 bases). With 1 base removed from V and 11 bases from J, the gap between germline ends came to 14 bases. The CDR3 consists of 13 residues. Germline CDR1 LGHDT, CDR2 YNNKEL (reference sequence). CDR3 bases: TGTGCCAGCAGCCAAGCAGGGGTAATGCGGGCTTTCTTT. Translation: CASSQAGVMRAFF.

For this clone: Other DNA variants within this sample encode the same CDR3. The J gene is TRBJ1-5, the V gene TRBV28; D unresolved. Per germline, CDR1 MDHEN and CDR2 SYDVKM. This CDR3 has 12 residues. Between the trimmed V and J ends, which lost 7 bases and 3 bases, there was a span of 7 bases. CDR3 in amino acids: CASTRLNQPQHF. DNA for the CDR3: TGTGCCAGCACCAGGCTCAATCAGCCCCAGCATTTT.

CDR3: CATSRDVGLTSGELFF. CDR3 bases: TGTGCCACCAGCAGAGACGTTGGACTGACATCCGGGGAGCTGTTTTTT. This chain joins TRBV15 and TRBJ2-2; D possibly corresponds to TRBD2 (5 bases). V lost 0 bases, J lost 6 bases, and 14 bases lay in between. This CDR3 contains 16 residues. CDR1 and CDR2 from the germline V gene are LNHNV and YYDKDF (reference sequence). The full variable domain, its missing parts supplied by reference TRBV15 and TRBJ2-2, is DAMVIQNPRYQVTQFGKPVTLSCSQTLNHNVMYWYQQKSSQAPKLLFHYYDKDFNNEADTPDNFQSRRPNTSFCFLDIRSPGLGDTAMYLCATSRDVGLTSGELFFGEGSRLTVL.

The rearrangement uses TRBV5-4 and TRBJ2-1; D perhaps matches TRBD2 (5 bases). V was cut by 7 bases and J by 4 bases, with 12 bases left in between. Germline CDR1 SGHNT, CDR2 YYREEE (reference sequence). This CDR3 region has 13 residues. CDR3 sequence reads: CASASPGYNEQFF. The DNA of the CDR3 is TGTGCCAGCGCATCACCGGGGTACAATGAGCAGTTCTTC.

The chain is built from TRBV30 and TRBJ1-6; D ambiguous. V shed 5 bases and J shed 2 bases, with 10 bases lying between them. The germline gives CDR1 GTSNPN, CDR2 SVGIG (reference sequence). The CDR3 extends over 14 amino acids. The DNA of the CDR3 is TGTGCCTGGTCTCGGGAGACCTATAATTCACCCCTCCACTTT. The encoded protein is CAWSRETYNSPLHF.

This clone turned up a few times. The chain combines TRBV2 with TRBJ1-2; 10 bases agree with TRBD1. CDR1 and CDR2 from the germline V gene are SNHLY and FYNNEI. This CDR3 contains 18 residues. J lost 4 bases, V lost 10 bases, and 21 bases had no gene match. The CDR3 protein is CATTSSWDRGNWGYGYTF. Here the CDR3 DNA reads TGTGCCACCACAAGTAGCTGGGACAGGGGAAATTGGGGCTATGGCTACACCTTC.

This sequence joins TRBV3-1 (or the pseudogene TRBV3-2) and TRBJ1-1; perhaps TRBD1 as D (5 bases). Germline assignment: CDR1 LGHDT and CDR2 YNNKEL (reference sequence). V shed 1 base and J shed 5 bases, with 11 bases lying between them. The CDR3 contains 14 residues. This CDR3 reads CASSQVAGGTEAFF. As DNA, the CDR3 is TGTGCCAGCAGCCAAGTTGCGGGGGGGACTGAAGCTTTCTTT.

In this sample, this clone turned up once. The sample carries other DNA sequences with the same CDR3. This chain uses TRBV7-9 with TRBJ1-1; TRBD1 is a possible D gene (5 bases). V dropped 1 base and J dropped 3 bases, with 9 bases sitting between them. The CDR3 contains 14 residues. Germline CDR1 SEHNR, CDR2 FQNEAQ (reference sequence). CDR3 DNA: TGTGCCAGCAGCTTAGGCCAGGGCCACACTGAAGCTTTCTTT. It specifies CASSLGQGHTEAFF.

A few counts support this clone. V usage is TRBV24-1 and J usage is TRBJ2-1, with D unclear. CDR3 size: 15 residues. V lost 6 bases and J lost 4, with 15 bases in between. Germline assignment: CDR1 KGHDR and CDR2 SFDVKD. In DNA, the CDR3 is TGTGCCACCAGTCGTCGAGGAAACCTTTACAATGAGCAGTTCTTC. Translated, it gives CATSRRGNLYNEQFF.

J is TRBJ1-4 and V is TRBV7-9; 8 bases map to TRBD1. Germline-derived CDR1 and CDR2 are SEHNR and FQNEAQ (reference sequence). J was trimmed by 7 bases and V by 1 base; bases with no gene match: 8. The CDR3 is 16 amino acids. The CDR3 reads CASSLGAGGGGEKLFF. For the CDR3, the DNA is TGTGCCAGCAGCTTAGGGGCAGGGGGCGGCGGTGAAAAACTGTTTTTT.

In regard to this clone: Relative to the germline gene, one junction end is altered; a read error may explain this. The rearrangement links TRBV4-1 to TRBJ1-2, with D tentatively TRBD1 (5 bases). The CDR3 totals 14 residues. Germline CDR1 and CDR2: MGHRA and YSYEKL. CDR3 in amino acids: CATSAGLGNYGYTF. The CDR3 DNA reads as TGCGCCACCAGCGCAGGGTTAGGTAACTATGGCTACACCTTC.

The V gene is TRBV24-1, the J gene TRBJ2-5; 7 positions agree with TRBD1. Germline V gene sequence: CDR1 KGHDR, CDR2 SFDVKD. The CDR3 contains 15 residues. V shed 4 bases, J shed 2 bases, and the junction held 6 bases outside the gene matches. CDR3 loop: CATSDPGTAQETQYF. CDR3 coding DNA: TGTGCCACCAGTGACCCCGGGACAGCGCAAGAGACCCAGTACTTC.

J is TRBJ1-5 and V is TRBV5-4; D is unresolved. The V end was cut by 0 bases, the J end by 2 bases, with 9 bases between. The CDR3 runs 15 residues. CDR1 SGHNT and CDR2 YYREEE come from the germline V gene (reference sequence). The CDR3 here is CASSLGPRGNQPQHF. In DNA, the CDR3 is TGTGCCAGCAGCTTGGGACCACGGGGCAATCAGCCCCAGCATTTT.

V and J are TRBV4-1 and TRBJ1-3, with 7 bases fitting TRBD1. The CDR3 loop spans 18 amino acids. The germline V gene has CDR1 MGHRA and CDR2 YSYEKL. V was clipped by 4 bases and J by 4 bases; unmatched bases: 16. The CDR3 is CASSLETGLTLGGNTIYF. In DNA form, the CDR3 reads TGCGCCAGCAGCCTGGAGACAGGGCTAACCCTGGGGGGAAACACCATATATTTT.

The chain carries TRBV2 and TRBJ2-5, with 14 bases identical to TRBD2. Looked up from germline, CDR1 is SNHLY and CDR2 is FYNNEI. This CDR3 is built from 15 residues. Trimming cost V 6 bases and J 5 bases; bases outside gene matches: 5. The CDR3 is CASRLGTSGSETQYF. The CDR3 DNA reads as TGTGCCAGCAGACTCGGGACTAGCGGGAGTGAGACCCAGTACTTC.

This chain links TRBV12-3 or TRBV12-4 with TRBJ2-4, with D possibly TRBD1 on 5 matching bases. The V and J ends lost 7 bases and 3 bases respectively, with 10 bases between them. The CDR3 is made up of 13 amino acids. The CDR3 DNA reads as TGTGCCAGCAACCCCACAGGCAAAAACATTCAGTACTTC. This sequence encodes CASNPTGKNIQYF.

The chain links TRBV5-1 to TRBJ1-5; TRBD1 agrees at 7 bases. Looked up from germline, CDR1 is SGHRS and CDR2 is YFSETQ. The CDR3 has 13 amino acids. With V trimmed by 3 bases and J by 6 bases, 3 bases remained unmatched. CDR3 in amino acids: CASSSTGSQPQHF. CDR3 nucleotide sequence: TGCGCCAGCAGCTCGACAGGGAGTCAGCCCCAGCATTTT.